The rows below give T cell receptor beta chains drawn from one sample of a study of vaccination and CD4 T cells after COVID-19. No cognate antigen is known for these TCRs. TCRdb called the PCR reads again in MiXCR, with one record for every CDR3 protein. The sample has roughly 14,000 distinct CDR3 sequences; about 55% are singletons. Sequences were derived from CD4+ T cells from blood, cultured in vitro, sampled before SARS-CoV-2 vaccination. The receptors here all came from a human donor who had recovered from COVID-19. Both conserved end residues are part of each CDR3. D genes are given only for firm matches. Clone sizes are given selectively: once, few, many, or a class where the clone is expanded.

clone_size d_call cdr3_length j_call v_call cdr3_aa cdr3_nt
NA TRBD2 15 TRBJ2-7 TRBV6-1 CASTEWLAGPYEQYF TGTGCCAGCACCGAATGGCTAGCGGGGCCCTACGAGCAGTACTTC
NA TRBD2 18 TRBJ2-3 TRBV24-1 CATSDHRLAGGLADTQYF TGTGCCACCAGTGACCACAGACTAGCGGGAGGGTTAGCAGATACGCAGTATTTT
NA NA 13 TRBJ2-5 TRBV12-3/TRBV12-4 CASRALGGETQYF TGTGCCAGCAGGGCTCTAGGGGGTGAGACCCAGTACTTC
NA NA 14 TRBJ1-3 TRBV4-2 CASSADSSGNTIYF TGTGCCAGCAGCGCGGACAGCTCTGGAAACACCATATATTTT
NA NA 16 TRBJ1-5 TRBV19 CASSITQINSNQPQHF TGTGCCAGTAGTATAACCCAGATTAATAGCAATCAGCCCCAGCATTTT
NA NA 14 TRBJ1-2 TRBV20-1 CSARARQVNYGYTF TGCAGTGCTAGAGCACGACAGGTTAACTATGGCTACACCTTC
few NA 13 TRBJ2-1 TRBV2 CASRNQVKGEQFF TGTGCCAGCAGGAATCAAGTTAAAGGTGAGCAGTTCTTC
NA TRBD1 14 TRBJ2-5 TRBV7-3 CASSLMGQEETQYF TGTGCCAGCAGCTTAATGGGACAGGAAGAGACCCAGTACTTC
NA NA 16 TRBJ1-5 TRBV10-3 CAISATGTVGNQPQHF TGTGCCATCAGTGCCACAGGGACGGTCGGCAATCAGCCCCAGCATTTT
NA NA 14 TRBJ1-6 TRBV6-1 CASILGDVNSPLHF TGTGCCAGCATTCTTGGGGACGTCAATTCACCCCTCCACTTT
NA TRBD2 15 TRBJ2-5 TRBV20-1 CSAGPGTSGTRTQYF TGCAGTGCTGGTCCCGGGACTAGCGGGACCCGGACCCAGTACTTC
once TRBD1 14 TRBJ2-7 TRBV5-1 CASSLFGQGYEQYF TGCGCCAGCAGCTTGTTTGGACAGGGCTACGAGCAGTACTTC
few TRBD2 16 TRBJ2-3 TRBV7-9 CASSSRLAGYTDTQYF TGTGCCAGCAGCTCCAGACTAGCGGGGTACACAGATACGCAGTATTTT